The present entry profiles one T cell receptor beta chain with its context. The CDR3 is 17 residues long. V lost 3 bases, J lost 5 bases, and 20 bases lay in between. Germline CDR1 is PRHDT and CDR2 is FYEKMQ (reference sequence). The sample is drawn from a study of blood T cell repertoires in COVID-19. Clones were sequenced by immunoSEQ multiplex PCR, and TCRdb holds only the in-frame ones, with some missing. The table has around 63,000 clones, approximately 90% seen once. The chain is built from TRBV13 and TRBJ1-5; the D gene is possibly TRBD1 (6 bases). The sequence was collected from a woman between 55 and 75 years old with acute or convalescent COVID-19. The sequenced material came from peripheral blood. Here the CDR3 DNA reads TGTGCCAGCAGCTTTGGCAGGGGCGGTTTGGAGGATCAGCCCCAGCATTTT. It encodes CASSFGRGGLEDQPQHF.